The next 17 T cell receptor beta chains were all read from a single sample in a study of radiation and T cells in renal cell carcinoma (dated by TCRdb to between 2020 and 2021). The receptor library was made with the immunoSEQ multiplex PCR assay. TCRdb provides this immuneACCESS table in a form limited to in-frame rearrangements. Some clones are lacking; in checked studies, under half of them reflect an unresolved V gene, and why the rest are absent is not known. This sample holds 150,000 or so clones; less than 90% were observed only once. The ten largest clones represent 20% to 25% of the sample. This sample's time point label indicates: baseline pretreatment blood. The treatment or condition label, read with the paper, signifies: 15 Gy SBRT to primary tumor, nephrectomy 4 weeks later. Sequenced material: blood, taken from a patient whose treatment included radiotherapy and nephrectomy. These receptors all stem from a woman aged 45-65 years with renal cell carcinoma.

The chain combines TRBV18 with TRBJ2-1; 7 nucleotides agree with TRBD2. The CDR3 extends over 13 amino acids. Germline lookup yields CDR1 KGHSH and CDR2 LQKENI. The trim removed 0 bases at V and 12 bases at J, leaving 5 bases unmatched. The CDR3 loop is CASSPPGPGGQFF. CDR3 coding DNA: TGTGCCAGCTCACCACCAGGGCCGGGGGGGCAGTTCTTC.

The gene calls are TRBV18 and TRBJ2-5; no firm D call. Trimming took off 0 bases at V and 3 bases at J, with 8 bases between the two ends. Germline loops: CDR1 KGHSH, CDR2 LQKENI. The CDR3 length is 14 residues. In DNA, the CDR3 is TGTGCCAGCTCACCACCCGGAAGAAAAGAGACCCAGTACTTC. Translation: CASSPPGRKETQYF.

The CDR3 spells CASSQKATSGGAGETQYF. CDR3 sequence (DNA): TGCGCCAGCAGCCAGAAAGCCACTAGCGGGGGGGCCGGGGAGACCCAGTACTTC. V and J are TRBV4-3 and TRBJ2-5, with TRBD2 matching over 13 bases. Per the germline V gene, CDR1 is LGHNA and CDR2 is YSLEER. The V segment lost 3 bases and the J segment 5 bases; nucleotides outside the gene matches: 12. This CDR3 has 18 residues.

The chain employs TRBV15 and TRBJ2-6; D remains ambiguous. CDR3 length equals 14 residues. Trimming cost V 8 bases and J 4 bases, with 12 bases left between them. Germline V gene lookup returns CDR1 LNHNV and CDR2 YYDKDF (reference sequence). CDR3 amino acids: CATSPGRGANVLTF. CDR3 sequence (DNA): TGTGCCACCTCCCCCGGAAGGGGGGCCAACGTCCTGACTTTC. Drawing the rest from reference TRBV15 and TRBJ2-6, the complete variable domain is DAMVIQNPRYQVTQFGKPVTLSCSQTLNHNVMYWYQQKSSQAPKLLFHYYDKDFNNEADTPDNFQSRRPNTSFCFLDIRSPGLGDTAMYLCATSPGRGANVLTFGAGSRLTVL.

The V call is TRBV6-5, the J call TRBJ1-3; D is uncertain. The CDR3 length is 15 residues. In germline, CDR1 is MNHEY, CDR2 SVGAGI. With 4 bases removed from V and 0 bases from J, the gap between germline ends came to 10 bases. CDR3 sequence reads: CASSSGRRSGNTIYF. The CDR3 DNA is TGTGCCAGCAGTTCCGGCCGGCGCTCTGGAAACACCATATATTTT.

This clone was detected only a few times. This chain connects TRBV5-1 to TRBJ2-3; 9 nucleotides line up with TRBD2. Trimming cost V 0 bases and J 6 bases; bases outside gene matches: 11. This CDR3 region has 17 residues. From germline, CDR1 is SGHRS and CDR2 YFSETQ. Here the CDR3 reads CASSLAMGGRATDTQYF. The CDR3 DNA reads TGCGCCAGCAGCTTGGCCATGGGCGGGAGGGCCACGGATACGCAGTATTTT.

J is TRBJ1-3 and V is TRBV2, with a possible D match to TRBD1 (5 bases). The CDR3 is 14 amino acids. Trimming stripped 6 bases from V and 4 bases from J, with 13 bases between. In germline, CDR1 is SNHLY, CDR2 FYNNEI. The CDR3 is CASSWGTDGNTIYF. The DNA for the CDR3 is TGTGCCAGCAGCTGGGGGACGGACGGAAACACCATATATTTT. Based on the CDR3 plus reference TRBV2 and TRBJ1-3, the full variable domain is EPEVTQTPSHQVTQMGQEVILRCVPISNHLYFYWYRQILGQKVEFLVSFYNNEISEKSEIFDDQFSVERPDGSNFTLKIRSTKLEDSAMYFCASSWGTDGNTIYFGEGSWLTVV.

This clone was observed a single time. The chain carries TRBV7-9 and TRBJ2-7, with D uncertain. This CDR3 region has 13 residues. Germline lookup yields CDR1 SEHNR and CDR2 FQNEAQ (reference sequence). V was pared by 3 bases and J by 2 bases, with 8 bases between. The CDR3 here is CASSFGTTYEQYF. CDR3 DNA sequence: TGTGCCAGCAGCTTTGGTACAACCTACGAGCAGTACTTC.

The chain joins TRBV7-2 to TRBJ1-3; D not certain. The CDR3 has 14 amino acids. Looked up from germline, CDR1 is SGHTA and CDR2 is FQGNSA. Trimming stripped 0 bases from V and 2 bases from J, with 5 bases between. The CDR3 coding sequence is TGTGCCAGCAGCTTAGCGTCACCTGGAAACACCATATATTTT. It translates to CASSLASPGNTIYF.

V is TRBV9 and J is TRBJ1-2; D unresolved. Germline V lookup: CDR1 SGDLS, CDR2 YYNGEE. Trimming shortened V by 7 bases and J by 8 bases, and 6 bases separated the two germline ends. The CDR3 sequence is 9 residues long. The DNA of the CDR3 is TGTGCCAGCCTGAGGGGCTACACCTTC. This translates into CASLRGYTF.

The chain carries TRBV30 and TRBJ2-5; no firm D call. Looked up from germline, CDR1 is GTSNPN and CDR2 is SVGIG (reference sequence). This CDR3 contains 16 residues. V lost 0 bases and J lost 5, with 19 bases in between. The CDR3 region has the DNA TGTGCCTGGAGTGTATTTGCCGGAGTTATGGGGGAGACCCAGTACTTC. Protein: CAWSVFAGVMGETQYF.

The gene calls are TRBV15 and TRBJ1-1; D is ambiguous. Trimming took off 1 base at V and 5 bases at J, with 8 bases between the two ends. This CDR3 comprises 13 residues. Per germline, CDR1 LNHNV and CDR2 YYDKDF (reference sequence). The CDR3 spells CATSRGERTEAFF. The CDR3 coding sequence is TGTGCCACCAGCAGAGGGGAAAGGACTGAAGCTTTCTTT.

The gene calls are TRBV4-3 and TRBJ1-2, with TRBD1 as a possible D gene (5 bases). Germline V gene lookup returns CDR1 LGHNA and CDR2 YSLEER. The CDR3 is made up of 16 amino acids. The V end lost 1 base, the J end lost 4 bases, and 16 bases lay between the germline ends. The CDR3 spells CASSQGVSGTFYGYTF. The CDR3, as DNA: TGCGCCAGCAGCCAAGGGGTCTCGGGGACTTTCTATGGCTACACCTTC.

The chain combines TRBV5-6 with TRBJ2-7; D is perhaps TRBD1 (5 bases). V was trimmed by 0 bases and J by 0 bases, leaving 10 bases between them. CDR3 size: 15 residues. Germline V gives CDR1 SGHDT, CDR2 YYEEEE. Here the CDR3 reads CASSLDRRSSYEQYF. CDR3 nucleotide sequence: TGTGCCAGCAGCTTGGACAGGCGGAGCTCCTACGAGCAGTACTTC.

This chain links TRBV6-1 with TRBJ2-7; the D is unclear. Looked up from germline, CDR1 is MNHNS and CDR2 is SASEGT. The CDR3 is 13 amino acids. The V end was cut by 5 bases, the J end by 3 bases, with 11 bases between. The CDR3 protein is CASSSLPDYEQYF. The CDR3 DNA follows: TGTGCCAGCAGTAGTCTCCCCGACTACGAGCAGTACTTC.

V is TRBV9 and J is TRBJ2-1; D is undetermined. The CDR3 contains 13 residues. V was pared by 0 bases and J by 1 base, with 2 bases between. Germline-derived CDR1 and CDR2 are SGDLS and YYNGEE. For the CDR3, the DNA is TGTGCCAGCAGCGTAGGGTCCTACAATGAGCAGTTCTTC. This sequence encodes CASSVGSYNEQFF.

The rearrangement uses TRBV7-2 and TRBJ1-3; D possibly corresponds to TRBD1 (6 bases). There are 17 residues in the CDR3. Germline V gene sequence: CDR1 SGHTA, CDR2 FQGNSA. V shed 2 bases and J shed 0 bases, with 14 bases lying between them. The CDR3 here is CASSLSRQANSGNTIYF. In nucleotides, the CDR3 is TGTGCCAGCAGCTTATCGAGACAGGCGAACTCTGGAAACACCATATATTTT. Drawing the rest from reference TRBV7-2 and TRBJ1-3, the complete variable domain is GAGVSQSPSNKVTEKGKDVELRCDPISGHTALYWYRQSLGQGLEFLIYFQGNSAPDKSGLPSDRFSAERTGGSVSTLTIQRTQQEDSAVYLCASSLSRQANSGNTIYFGEGSWLTVV.